This TCR beta chain was documented in a study of Graves' ophthalmopathy and Graves' hyperthyroidism. Study results and limitations: Blood repertoires reportedly contained most expanded thyroid clonotypes above 0.001 frequency. Progression of ophthalmopathy was predicted by the model with more than 70% sensitivity and about 72% specificity.

The table lists this clonotype with a few counts. Its antigen remains unknown. Amplification targeted the TCR beta CDR3 regions, with RNA transcripts as the source material. Investigators did first-round RT-PCR with HTBI primers, then second-round multiplex PCR. TCRdb re-called the multiplex PCR reads through MiXCR, storing one row per CDR3 protein. The profile covers hundreds of thousands of distinct CDR3 sequences, with about a fifth appearing a single time and around 6.9% taken by the ten largest. The CDR3 has 14 residues. Looked up from germline, CDR1 is SGDLS and CDR2 is YYNGEE. Trimming cost V 4 bases and J 5 bases; bases outside gene matches: 6.

The chain couples TRBV9 to TRBJ2-1; 7 bases map to TRBD2. The sequence was collected from a young woman with stable Graves' hyperthyroidism. Some clones in this sample may be carry-over from other donors' samples. Sequencing was carried out using peripheral blood. In DNA form, the CDR3 reads TGTGCCAGCAGCTCCCCTCTAGCGGACAATGAGCAGTTCTTC. Residues: CASSSPLADNEQFF.